This TCR beta chain stems from a study of shared clonotypes between healthy human individuals. Study information: CD8 memory received one plate per donor, CD8 naive two, CD4 memory three and CD4 naive three.

A single count supports this clone. The same CDR3 is also encoded by other DNA sequences in this sample. CDR3 length: 14 residues. The V gene's germline CDR1 is MNHEY and CDR2 SVGAGI. V shed 2 bases and J shed 4 bases, with 12 bases lying between them. The investigators split CD4+ cells into a CD45RA+ naive subset and a CD45RA-negative memory subset. Profiled with immunoSEQ multiplex PCR; TCRdb holds only in-frame clones, not every one. The sample has about 1.5 million clones, around 98% seen once. The rearrangement uses TRBV6-5 and TRBJ2-7, with a weak D call TRBD2 (6 bases). The sequencing sample was made of naive CD4+ T cells sorted from blood. Subset reported: CD45RA+ positively selected. This receptor was taken from a man under 40 in good health. The CDR3 sequence is CASSYGLGGYEQYF. The CDR3 DNA reads TGTGCCAGCAGTTACGGCCTTGGGGGGTACGAGCAGTACTTC.